The entry that follows covers one TCR beta chain sequence. This CDR3 region has 17 residues. Deletions cut 4 bases from V and 9 bases from J, with 28 bases between. Germline assignment: CDR1 SEHNR and CDR2 FQNEAQ (reference sequence). The entry originates in a study of T cell repertoires in cytomegalovirus infection. Study-wide context: Public TCR beta signatures indicated both CMV infection and matching HLA type.

From the reads, TCRdb called clonotypes with MiXCR, one entry per CDR3 protein. Of roughly 720,000 distinct CDR3 sequences in the sample, roughly 35% are singletons; the top ten hold around 2.8%. This TCR derives from a human donor in good health (CMV status not recorded). Some clones in this sample may be carry-over from other donors' samples. The chain is built from TRBV7-9 and TRBJ2-7; the D gene could be TRBD1 or TRBD2 (5 bases each). Sequencing used PBMCs. The CDR3 nucleotides are TGTGCCAGCAGCTCAACCGCACGGACAAACGGGTGGGACGTGCAGTACTTC. Amino acids: CASSSTARTNGWDVQYF.